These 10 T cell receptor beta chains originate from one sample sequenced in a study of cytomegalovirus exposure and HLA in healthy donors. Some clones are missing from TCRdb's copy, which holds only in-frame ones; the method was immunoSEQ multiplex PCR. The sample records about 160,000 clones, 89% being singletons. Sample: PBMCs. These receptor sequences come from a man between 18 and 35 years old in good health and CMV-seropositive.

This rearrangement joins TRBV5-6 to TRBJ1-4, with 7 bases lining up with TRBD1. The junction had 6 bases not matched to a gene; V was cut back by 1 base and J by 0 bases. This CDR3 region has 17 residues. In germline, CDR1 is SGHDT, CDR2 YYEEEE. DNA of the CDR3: TGTGCCAGCAGCTTGTTTGGACAGGTTGCAACTAATGAAAAACTGTTTTTT. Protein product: CASSLFGQVATNEKLFF. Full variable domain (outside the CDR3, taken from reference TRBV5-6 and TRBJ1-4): DAGVTQSPTHLIKTRGQQVTLRCSPKSGHDTVSWYQQALGQGPQFIFQYYEEEERQRGNFPDRFSGHQFPNYSSELNVNALLLGDSALYLCASSLFGQVATNEKLFFGSGTQLSVL.

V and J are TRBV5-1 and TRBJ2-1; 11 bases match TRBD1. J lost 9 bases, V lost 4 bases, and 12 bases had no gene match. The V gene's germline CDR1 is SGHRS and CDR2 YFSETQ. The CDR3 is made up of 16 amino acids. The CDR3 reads CASSKKGQGAYFEQFF. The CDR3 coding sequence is TGCGCCAGCAGCAAGAAAGGACAGGGGGCTTATTTTGAGCAGTTCTTC.

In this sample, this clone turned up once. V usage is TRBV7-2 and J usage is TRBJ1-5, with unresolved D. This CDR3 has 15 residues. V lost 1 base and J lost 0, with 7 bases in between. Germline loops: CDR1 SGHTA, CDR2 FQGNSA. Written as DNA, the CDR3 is TGTGCCAGCAGCTTAGTCTCTGTTAGCAATCAGCCCCAGCATTTT. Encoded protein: CASSLVSVSNQPQHF. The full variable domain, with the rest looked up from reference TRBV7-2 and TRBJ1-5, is GAGVSQSPSNKVTEKGKDVELRCDPISGHTALYWYRQSLGQGLEFLIYFQGNSAPDKSGLPSDRFSAERTGGSVSTLTIQRTQQEDSAVYLCASSLVSVSNQPQHFGDGTRLSIL.

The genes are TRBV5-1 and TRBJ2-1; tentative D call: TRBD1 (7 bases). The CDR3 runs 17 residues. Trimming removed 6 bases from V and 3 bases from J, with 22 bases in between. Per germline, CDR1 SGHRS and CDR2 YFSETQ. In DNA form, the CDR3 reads TGCGCCAGCATCCCGGCCGGGGGCCAGGGGGGCTACAATGAGCAGTTCTTC. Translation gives CASIPAGGQGGYNEQFF.

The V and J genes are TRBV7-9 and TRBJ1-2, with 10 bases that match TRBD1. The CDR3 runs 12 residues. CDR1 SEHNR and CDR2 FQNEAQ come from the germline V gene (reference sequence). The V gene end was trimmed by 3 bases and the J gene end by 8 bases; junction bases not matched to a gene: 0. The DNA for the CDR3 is TGTGCCAGCAGCTTGGGACAGGGGGGCTACACCTTC. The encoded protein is CASSLGQGGYTF.

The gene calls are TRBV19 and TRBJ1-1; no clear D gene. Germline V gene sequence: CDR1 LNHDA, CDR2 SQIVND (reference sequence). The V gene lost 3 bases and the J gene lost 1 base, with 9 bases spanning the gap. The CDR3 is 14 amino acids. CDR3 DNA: TGTGCCAGTAGTATTCACGGTAGGAACACTGAAGCTTTCTTT. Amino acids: CASSIHGRNTEAFF.

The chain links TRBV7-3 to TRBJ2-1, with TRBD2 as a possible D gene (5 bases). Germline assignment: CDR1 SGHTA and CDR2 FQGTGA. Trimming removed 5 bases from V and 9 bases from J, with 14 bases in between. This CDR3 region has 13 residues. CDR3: CASSPPGVSEQFF. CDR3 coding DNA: TGTGCCAGCAGCCCCCCCGGGGTTTCTGAGCAGTTCTTC.

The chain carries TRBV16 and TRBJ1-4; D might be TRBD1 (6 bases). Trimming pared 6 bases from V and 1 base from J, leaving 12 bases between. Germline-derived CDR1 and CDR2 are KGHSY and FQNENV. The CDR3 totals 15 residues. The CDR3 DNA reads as TGTGCCAGCAGGAGAGGCAGGGGAACTAATGAAAAACTGTTTTTT. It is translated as CASRRGRGTNEKLFF.

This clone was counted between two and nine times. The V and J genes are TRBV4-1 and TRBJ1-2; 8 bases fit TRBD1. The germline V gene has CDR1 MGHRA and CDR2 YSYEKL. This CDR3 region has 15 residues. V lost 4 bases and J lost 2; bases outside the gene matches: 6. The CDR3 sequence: CASSRTDRGNYGYTF. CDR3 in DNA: TGCGCCAGCAGCCGAACCGACAGGGGAAACTATGGCTACACCTTC.

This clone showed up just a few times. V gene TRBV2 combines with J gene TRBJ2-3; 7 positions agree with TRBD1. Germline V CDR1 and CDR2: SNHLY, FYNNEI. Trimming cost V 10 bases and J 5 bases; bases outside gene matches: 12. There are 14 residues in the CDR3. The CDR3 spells CATQPDRARDTQYF. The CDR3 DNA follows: TGTGCCACCCAACCCGACAGGGCTCGAGATACGCAGTATTTT.